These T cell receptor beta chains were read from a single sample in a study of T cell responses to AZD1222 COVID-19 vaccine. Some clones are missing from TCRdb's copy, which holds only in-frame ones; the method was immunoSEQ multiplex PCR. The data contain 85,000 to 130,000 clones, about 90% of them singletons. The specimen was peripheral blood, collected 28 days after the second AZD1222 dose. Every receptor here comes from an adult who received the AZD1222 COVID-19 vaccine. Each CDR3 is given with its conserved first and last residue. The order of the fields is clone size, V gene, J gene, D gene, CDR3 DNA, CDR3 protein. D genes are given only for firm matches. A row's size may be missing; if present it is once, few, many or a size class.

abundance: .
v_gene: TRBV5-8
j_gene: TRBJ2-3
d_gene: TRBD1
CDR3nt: TGTGCCAGCAGTTCTAGGACAGGGCAAGATACGCAGTATTTT
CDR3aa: CASSSRTGQDTQYF

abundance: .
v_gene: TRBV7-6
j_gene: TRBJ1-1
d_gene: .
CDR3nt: TGTGCCAGCAGCCCGTCAGGGATAGGCACTGAAGCTTTCTTT
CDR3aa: CASSPSGIGTEAFF

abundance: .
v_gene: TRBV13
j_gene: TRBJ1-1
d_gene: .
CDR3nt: TGTGCCAGCAGCTACCGACAGAGAAGGAACACTGAAGCTTTCTTT
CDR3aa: CASSYRQRRNTEAFF

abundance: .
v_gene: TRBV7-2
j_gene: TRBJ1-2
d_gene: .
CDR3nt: TGTGCCAGCAGCTCCCCTGAAGGGGGCTATGGCTACACCTTC
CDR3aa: CASSSPEGGYGYTF

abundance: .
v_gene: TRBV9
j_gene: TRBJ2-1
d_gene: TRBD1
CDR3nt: TGTGCCAGCAGCGCCTACGACAGGGGGCAGGGTGAGCAGTTCTTC
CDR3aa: CASSAYDRGQGEQFF

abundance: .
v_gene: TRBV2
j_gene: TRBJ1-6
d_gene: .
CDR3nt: TGTGCCAGCAGTGAACTTAGCCCACCCCTCCACTTT
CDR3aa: CASSELSPPLHF

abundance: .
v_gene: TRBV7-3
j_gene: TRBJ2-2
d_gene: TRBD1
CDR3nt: TGTGCCAGCAGCCCCAGACAGGGGCACACCGGGGAGCTGTTTTTT
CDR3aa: CASSPRQGHTGELFF

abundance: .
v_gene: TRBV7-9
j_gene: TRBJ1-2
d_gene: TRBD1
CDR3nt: TGTGCCAGCAGCCCGGGGACAGGTTCTAACTATGGCTACACCTTC
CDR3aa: CASSPGTGSNYGYTF

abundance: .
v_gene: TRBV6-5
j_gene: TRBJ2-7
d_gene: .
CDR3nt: TGTGCCAGCAGCTACGCAGGGAGCCTAACCTACGAGCAGTACTTC
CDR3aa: CASSYAGSLTYEQYF

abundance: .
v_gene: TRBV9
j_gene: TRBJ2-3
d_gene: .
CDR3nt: TGTGCCAGCAGCGTAGCACAGGGAAATTCAGATACGCAGTATTTT
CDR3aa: CASSVAQGNSDTQYF

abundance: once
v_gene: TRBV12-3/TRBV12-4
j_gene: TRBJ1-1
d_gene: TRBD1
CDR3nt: TGTGCCAGCAGTCCCCAACAGGGGGGGAAAGCTTTCTTT
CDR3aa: CASSPQQGGKAFF

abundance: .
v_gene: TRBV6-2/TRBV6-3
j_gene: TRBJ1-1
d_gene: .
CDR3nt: TGTGCCAGCAGTTTGTTAGGGGCCACTGAAGCTTTCTTT
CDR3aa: CASSLLGATEAFF

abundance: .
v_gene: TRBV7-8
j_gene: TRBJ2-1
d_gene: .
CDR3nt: TGTGCCAGCAGCCCATCCGGGACAACCAACAATGAGCAGTTCTTC
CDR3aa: CASSPSGTTNNEQFF

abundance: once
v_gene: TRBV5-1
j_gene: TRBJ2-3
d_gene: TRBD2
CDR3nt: TGCGCCAGCAGCTCCTTAGCGGGGGCAAGCACAGATACGCAGTATTTT
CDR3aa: CASSSLAGASTDTQYF

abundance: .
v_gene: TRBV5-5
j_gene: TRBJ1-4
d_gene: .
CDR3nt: TGTGCCAGCAGCCCGTCTCGGGCAGAGGCTGAAAAACTGTTTTTT
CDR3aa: CASSPSRAEAEKLFF

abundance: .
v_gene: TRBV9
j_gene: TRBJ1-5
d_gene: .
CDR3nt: TGTGCCAGCGGCCGGGATAATAGCAATCAGCCCCAGCATTTT
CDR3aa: CASGRDNSNQPQHF

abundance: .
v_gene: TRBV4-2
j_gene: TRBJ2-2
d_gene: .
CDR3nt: TGTGCCAGCAGCCAAGACCGGGGCGGGTTCGGGGAGCTGTTTTTT
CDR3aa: CASSQDRGGFGELFF

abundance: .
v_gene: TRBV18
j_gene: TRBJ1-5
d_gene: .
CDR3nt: TGTGCCAGCTCACCACCCTTTGAGGGGAAGGGGGATCAGCTCCAGCATTTT
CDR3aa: CASSPPFEGKGDQLQHF

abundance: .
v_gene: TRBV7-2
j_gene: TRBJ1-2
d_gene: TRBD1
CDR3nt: TGTGCCAGCAGCTCCCGACAGGGGGGATATGGCTACACCTTC
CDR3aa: CASSSRQGGYGYTF

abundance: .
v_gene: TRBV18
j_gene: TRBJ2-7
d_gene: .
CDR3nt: TGTGCCAGCTCACCGGGAGTTCGAGCGACGAGAAACGAGCAGTACTTC
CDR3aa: CASSPGVRATRNEQYF

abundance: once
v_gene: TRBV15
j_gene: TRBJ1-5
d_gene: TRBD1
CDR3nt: TGTGCCACCAGCAGGGAGATCGGTGGGACAGGGGATCAGCCCCAGCATTTT
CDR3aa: CATSREIGGTGDQPQHF

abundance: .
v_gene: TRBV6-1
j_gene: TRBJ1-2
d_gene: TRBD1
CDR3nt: TGTGCCAGCAGTGAAAGGGGACAGGTCCATGGCTACACCTTC
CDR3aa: CASSERGQVHGYTF

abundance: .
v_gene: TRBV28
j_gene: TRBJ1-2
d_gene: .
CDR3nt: TGTGCCAGCACCCTGGGGGGCAGGGGCCCCAGTGGCTACACCTTC
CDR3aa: CASTLGGRGPSGYTF

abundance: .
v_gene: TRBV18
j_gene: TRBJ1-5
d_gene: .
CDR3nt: TGTGCCAGCTCACCAACGGGAAACGATCAGCCCCAGCATTTT
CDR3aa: CASSPTGNDQPQHF

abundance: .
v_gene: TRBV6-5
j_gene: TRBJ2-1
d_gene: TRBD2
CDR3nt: TGTGCCAGCAGTCCCCAGGGACTAGCGAGAAATGAGCAGTTCTTC
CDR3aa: CASSPQGLARNEQFF

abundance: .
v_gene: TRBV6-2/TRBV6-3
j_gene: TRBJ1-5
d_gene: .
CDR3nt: TGTGCCAGCAGTTACTCACATTATAGCAATCAGCCCCAGCATTTT
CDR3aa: CASSYSHYSNQPQHF

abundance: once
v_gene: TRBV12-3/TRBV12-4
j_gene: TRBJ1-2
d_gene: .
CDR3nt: TGTGCCAGCACAAGGGCAGGGTACTATGGCTACACCTTC
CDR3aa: CASTRAGYYGYTF

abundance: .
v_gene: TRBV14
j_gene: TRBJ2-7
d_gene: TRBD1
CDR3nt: TGTGCCAGCAGCCAAGAAGGCAGGGGGATCCACGAGCAGTACTTC
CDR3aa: CASSQEGRGIHEQYF

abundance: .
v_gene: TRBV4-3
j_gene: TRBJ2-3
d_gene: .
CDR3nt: TGCGCCAGCAGCCAAGATGCGGTTTCAGGTACGCAGTATTTT
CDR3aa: CASSQDAVSGTQYF

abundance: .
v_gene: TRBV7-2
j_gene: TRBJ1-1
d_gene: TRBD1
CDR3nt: TGTGCCAGCAGCTTGGGTCAGAGGACAGGGGGTACTGAAGCTTTCTTT
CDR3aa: CASSLGQRTGGTEAFF

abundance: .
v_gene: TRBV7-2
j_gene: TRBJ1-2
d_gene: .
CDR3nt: TGTGCCAGCACATTAGCTAACTATGGCTACACCTTC
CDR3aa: CASTLANYGYTF

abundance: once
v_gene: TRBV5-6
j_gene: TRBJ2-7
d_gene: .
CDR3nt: TGTGCCAGCAGCTTGTCGTTCCCTACGGCCGACTACGAGCAGTACTTC
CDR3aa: CASSLSFPTADYEQYF

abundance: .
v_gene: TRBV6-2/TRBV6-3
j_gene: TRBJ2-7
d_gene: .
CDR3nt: TGTGCCAGCAGTTACCCGGCCTACGAGCAGTACTTC
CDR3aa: CASSYPAYEQYF

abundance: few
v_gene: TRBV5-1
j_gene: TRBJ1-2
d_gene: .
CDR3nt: TGCGCCAGCAGCTTGGCAGGCTATTATGGCTACACCTTC
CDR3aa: CASSLAGYYGYTF

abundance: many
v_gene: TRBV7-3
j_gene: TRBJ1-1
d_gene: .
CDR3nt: TGTGCCAGCAGCTTACATCAGGGGAACACTGAAGCTTTCTTT
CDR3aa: CASSLHQGNTEAFF

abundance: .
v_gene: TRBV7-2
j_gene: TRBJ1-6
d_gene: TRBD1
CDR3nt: TGTGCCAGCAGCTTAGTCAGGGACAGGCATAATTCACCCCTCCACTTT
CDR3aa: CASSLVRDRHNSPLHF

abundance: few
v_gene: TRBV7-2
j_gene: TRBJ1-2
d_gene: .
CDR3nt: TGTGCCAGCAGCTTAGGCTCCCGAGACCTCTGGGGCTACACCTTC
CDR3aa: CASSLGSRDLWGYTF